Below, 8 T cell receptor beta chains from the same sample are listed, as sequenced in a study of tumor-infiltrating lymphocytes in oesophageal squamous cell carcinoma. Using its own MiXCR run on the PCR reads, TCRdb lists one record per CDR3 protein. Of roughly 15,000 distinct CDR3 sequences in the sample, 40% to 50% were seen once. Sequenced input: blood. The receptors were sampled from a male donor with esophageal squamous cell carcinoma.

This clonotype is medium-sized by share. The rearrangement uses TRBV12-3 or TRBV12-4 and TRBJ2-7, with TRBD2 matching 8 bases. The V gene end was trimmed by 3 bases and the J gene end by 3 bases; junction bases not matched to a gene: 16. CDR3 length equals 18 residues. The CDR3 nucleotides are TGTGCCAGCAGTTTCACGGACCCGAGGGTAGCGGGAAGCTACGAGCAGTACTTC. It yields the protein CASSFTDPRVAGSYEQYF.

This clonotype is deemed medium-sized. V and J are TRBV7-9 and TRBJ2-1; D ambiguous. Trimming cost V 5 bases and J 8 bases, with 16 bases left between them. CDR1 and CDR2 from the germline V gene are SEHNR and FQNEAQ (reference sequence). The CDR3 loop spans 14 amino acids. CDR3 coding DNA: TGTGCCAGCAGCCCACAGAACCAGGTGCATGAGCAGTTCTTC. Encoded protein: CASSPQNQVHEQFF.

This rearrangement joins TRBV7-2 to TRBJ2-6; D not certain. CDR1 and CDR2 (germline): SGHTA, FQGNSA. This CDR3 spans 15 amino acids. Trimming removed 1 base at V and 6 bases at J, with 10 bases between. The DNA of the CDR3 is TGTGCCAGCAGCTTAGGGCTAAGTGTGGCCAACGTCCTGACTTTC. It codes for CASSLGLSVANVLTF. Using reference TRBV7-2 and TRBJ2-6 for the parts outside the CDR3, the full variable domain is GAGVSQSPSNKVTEKGKDVELRCDPISGHTALYWYRQSLGQGLEFLIYFQGNSAPDKSGLPSDRFSAERTGGSVSTLTIQRTQQEDSAVYLCASSLGLSVANVLTFGAGSRLTVL.

This clonotype has just one count. V is TRBV7-3 and J is TRBJ2-7; D may be TRBD1 (6 bases). Trimming cost V 2 bases and J 2 bases, with 10 bases left between them. Germline values: CDR1 SGHTA, CDR2 FQGTGA. The CDR3 has 14 amino acids. This CDR3 reads CASSLATGTYEQYF. The CDR3 DNA follows: TGTGCCAGCAGCTTAGCCACAGGGACCTACGAGCAGTACTTC.

The chain has TRBV7-6 and TRBJ2-3; possible D gene TRBD1, 5 bases. The DNA end lines up better with TRBJ2-5; the J call may be wrong. The CDR3 has 16 amino acids. Germline values: CDR1 SGHVS, CDR2 FNYEAQ. The CDR3 reads CASSLEPGRNQETQYF. Written as DNA, the CDR3 is TGTGCCAGCAGCTTAGAGCCAGGGCGTAACCAAGAGACCCAGTACTTC.

As to this clonotype: As the CDR3 is not closed by the conserved phenylalanine or tryptophan, this likely results from a read error. The DNA is omitted, as the CDR3 cannot be located on it reliably, and the CDR3 follows TCRdb's listing. The chain joins TRBV7-2 to TRBJ1-1; the table's D call, TRBD1, was not checked against the DNA. 18 amino acids form the CDR3, both terminal residues included. CDR1 is SGHTA, CDR2 FQGNSA, per germline. CDR3 sequence reads: CASSLGGVVAYNEQFFGS.

About this clonotype: Sequence at one end of the junction differs from germline and may be a read error. The chain has TRBV7-7 and TRBJ2-7; tentatively, D is TRBD2 (5 bases). TRBJ2-1 explains the end of the DNA better; the J call may be wrong. The CDR3 contains 17 residues. Looked up from germline, CDR1 is SSHAT and CDR2 is FNYEAQ (reference sequence). This CDR3 reads CASSNGVLQSSYNEQFF. DNA of the CDR3: TGTGCTAGCAGTAACGGGGTCCTGCAGAGCTCCTACAATGAGCAGTTCTTC.

V gene TRBV18 combines with J gene TRBJ2-1; perhaps TRBD2 as D (5 bases). The J call may be incorrect, as the DNA end agrees better with TRBJ2-7. Germline-derived CDR1 and CDR2 are KGHSH and LQKENI. This CDR3 spans 15 amino acids. CDR3 nucleotide sequence: TGTGCCAGCTCACCACCGTCCGCGGGTAGCAATGAGCAGTACTTC. This translates into CASSPPSAGSNEQYF.